Listed below are T cell receptor beta chains from one sample, sequenced in a study of T cell responses to AZD1222 COVID-19 vaccine. Sequencing was performed with immunoSEQ multiplex PCR; in TCRdb, only in-frame clones are kept and a portion is missing. Here the sample spans 80,000 or so clones, roughly nine tenths being singletons. The source was peripheral blood, collected 28 days after the second AZD1222 dose. These receptors all stem from an adult who received the AZD1222 COVID-19 vaccine. Each CDR3 is given with its conserved first and last residue. D genes are given only for firm matches. Expanded clones get a size class; other rows say once, few or many, or leave the size out.

abundance	len	v_gene	d_gene	j_gene	CDR3nt	CDR3aa
NA	14	TRBV3-1/TRBV3-2	NA	TRBJ2-7	TGTGCCAGCAGCCTCGGGAGAGGGCTACGAAAGCAGTACTTC	CASSLGRGLRKQYF
NA	13	TRBV5-8	TRBD1	TRBJ1-1	TGTGCCAGCAGCCCGACAGGGGTCACTGAAGCTTTCTTT	CASSPTGVTEAFF
NA	17	TRBV5-1	NA	TRBJ2-4	TGCGCCAGCAGCTTGGGGGACACAAAACTAGCCAAAAACATTCAGTACTTC	CASSLGDTKLAKNIQYF
NA	15	TRBV9	TRBD1	TRBJ1-5	TGTGCCAGCAGCGTAGCAGGGGGATGGGGACAGCCCCAGCATTTT	CASSVAGGWGQPQHF
once	11	TRBV25-1	NA	TRBJ2-5	TGTGCCAGCAGTGCGGTGGGGACCCAGTACTTC	CASSAVGTQYF
NA	16	TRBV4-2	NA	TRBJ2-5	TGTGCCAGCAGCCAAGGGTCAGCTCTCAAGGAAGAGACCCAGTACTTC	CASSQGSALKEETQYF
once	13	TRBV5-1	NA	TRBJ2-5	TGCGCCAGCAGCCGGCAGGCGGAAGAGACCCAGTACTTC	CASSRQAEETQYF
NA	19	TRBV3-1/TRBV3-2	TRBD2	TRBJ2-3	TGTGCCAGCAGCCAAGATACGCGAACAGCGGGAGGGCCCGCAGATACGCAGTATTTT	CASSQDTRTAGGPADTQYF
NA	16	TRBV4-1	NA	TRBJ2-1	TGCGCCAGCAGCCAAGTTGATCTAGTCGTATACAATGAGCAGTTCTTC	CASSQVDLVVYNEQFF
NA	13	TRBV12-3/TRBV12-4	NA	TRBJ1-2	TGTGCCAGCAGTTTGGGCGAGATCTATGGCTACACCTTC	CASSLGEIYGYTF
NA	13	TRBV11-2	NA	TRBJ1-1	TGTGCCAGCAGCTTACTCTTGAACACTGAAGCTTTCTTT	CASSLLLNTEAFF
NA	19	TRBV7-9	TRBD1	TRBJ1-6	TGTGCCAGCAGCCCCGCCGGGACAGGGACCAGCTCCTATAATTCACCCCTCCACTTT	CASSPAGTGTSSYNSPLHF
NA	12	TRBV12-3/TRBV12-4	NA	TRBJ2-1	TGTGCCAGCAGTCCTAGCTTTAATGAGCAGTTCTTC	CASSPSFNEQFF
NA	13	TRBV5-1	NA	TRBJ1-1	TGCGCCAGCTTGGCAGGGAGGAACACTGAAGCTTTCTTT	CASLAGRNTEAFF
NA	14	TRBV6-5	NA	TRBJ2-7	TGTGCCAGCAGTTCCCCCGGGGAAGGCCCTGAGCAGTACTTC	CASSSPGEGPEQYF
few	14	TRBV5-1	NA	TRBJ2-7	TGCGCCAGCAGCTATTTAGGCGGGACCTACGAGCAGTACTTC	CASSYLGGTYEQYF
NA	16	TRBV28	NA	TRBJ1-5	TGTGCCAGCAGCCTTGGGGGGCGCGGGGCCAATCAGCCCCAGCATTTT	CASSLGGRGANQPQHF
NA	12	TRBV5-1	NA	TRBJ2-7	TGCGCCAGCAGCCTAGATACCTACGAGCAGTACTTC	CASSLDTYEQYF
NA	16	TRBV5-6	NA	TRBJ1-2	TGTGCCAGCATCCCCCTCAGGATGGGGGGAAACTATGGCTACACCTTC	CASIPLRMGGNYGYTF
once	16	TRBV20-1	TRBD1	TRBJ1-2	TGCAGTGCTAGTGAGCAGGGGGTCGTTAATATCTATGGCTACACCTTC	CSASEQGVVNIYGYTF
NA	12	TRBV27	NA	TRBJ2-3	TGTGCCAGCGGGTGGAGCACAGATACGCAGTATTTT	CASGWSTDTQYF
NA	19	TRBV21-1	NA	TRBJ2-7	TGTGCCAGCAGCACTTCGAATTTCGGCGGGAAAGCGGTGGCCTACGAGCAGTACTTC	CASSTSNFGGKAVAYEQYF
NA	13	TRBV27	TRBD1	TRBJ1-1	TGTGCCAGCAGTCCGCGGACAGGTGCACGAGCTTTCTTT	CASSPRTGARAFF
NA	19	TRBV5-8	NA	TRBJ2-7	TGTGCCAGCAGCTTTCTACCGACAGGCCCACCCCGGCTATCCTACGAGCAGTACTTC	CASSFLPTGPPRLSYEQYF
NA	14	TRBV11-2	NA	TRBJ1-2	TGTGCCAGCAGCTTAGGAGGGTCTAGCTATGGCTACACCTTC	CASSLGGSSYGYTF
NA	15	TRBV7-8	NA	TRBJ1-2	TGTGCCAGCAGCTTAGGAGGGGGAGACTCCTATGGCTACACCTTC	CASSLGGGDSYGYTF
NA	14	TRBV10-3	NA	TRBJ2-7	TGTGCCATCAGTGAGTCGAACATAGACCACGAGCAGTACTTC	CAISESNIDHEQYF
NA	14	TRBV9	NA	TRBJ2-7	TGTGCCAGCAGCACACAGGGATTCCCCTACGAGCAGTACTTC	CASSTQGFPYEQYF
NA	15	TRBV11-2	NA	TRBJ2-5	TGTGCCAGCAGCCCTGGTGGGATAGCGGAAGAGACCCAGTACTTC	CASSPGGIAEETQYF
NA	15	TRBV29-1	NA	TRBJ1-2	TGCAGCGCCACCCCCGTGGACGGATCTAACTATGGCTACACCTTC	CSATPVDGSNYGYTF
NA	14	TRBV3-1/TRBV3-2	NA	TRBJ2-1	TGTGCCAGCAGCCGAGTCGGGGGAACCCCTTATGGGTTCTTC	CASSRVGGTPYGFF
NA	14	TRBV6-6	TRBD1	TRBJ1-1	TGTGCCAGCAGTTACGAGGGGGCGCATACTGAAGCTTTCTTT	CASSYEGAHTEAFF
NA	15	TRBV4-1	NA	TRBJ1-5	TGCGCCAGCAGCCCCCCGGGCAGGGGCAATCAGCCCCAGCATTTT	CASSPPGRGNQPQHF
NA	14	TRBV5-1	NA	TRBJ1-2	TGCGCCAGCAGCATGACAGGAGGCAACTATGGCTACACCTTC	CASSMTGGNYGYTF
NA	14	TRBV3-1/TRBV3-2	TRBD1	TRBJ1-5	TGTGCCAGCAGCCTTGGACAGGGCGATCAGCCCCAGCATTTT	CASSLGQGDQPQHF
NA	13	TRBV25-1	TRBD1	TRBJ1-2	TGTGCCGCCGGGCGGGGACAGGATTATGGCTACACCTTC	CAAGRGQDYGYTF
few	16	TRBV14	NA	TRBJ1-1	TGTGCCAGCAGCCTACTACAATGGGGCTCTTACACTGAAGCTTTCTTT	CASSLLQWGSYTEAFF
NA	14	TRBV11-3	NA	TRBJ2-1	TGTGCCAGCAGCCGTACCTCGGTGTATAGTGAGCAGTTCTTC	CASSRTSVYSEQFF
NA	16	TRBV5-6	TRBD2	TRBJ2-1	TGTGCCAGCAGCTTGTGGTTGACTAGCGGGAGCAATGAGCAGTTCTTC	CASSLWLTSGSNEQFF
NA	15	TRBV7-9	NA	TRBJ1-5	TGTGCCAGCAGCTTAGCCGGCCCGAAACTTCAGCCCCAGCATTTT	CASSLAGPKLQPQHF
NA	14	TRBV30	NA	TRBJ1-2	TGTGCCTGGAGTGTAGGGACGGAGAACTATGGCTACACCTTC	CAWSVGTENYGYTF
NA	13	TRBV5-4	NA	TRBJ1-6	TGTGCCAGCAGCCGGGACAATAATTCACCCCTCCACTTT	CASSRDNNSPLHF
once	12	TRBV14	TRBD1	TRBJ1-1	TGTGCCAGCAGCCCTAGACAGGGACAAGCTTTCTTT	CASSPRQGQAFF
NA	15	TRBV28	NA	TRBJ1-1	TGTGCCAGCAGCCCATTATGGGGAGGCGGCACTGAAGCTTTCTTT	CASSPLWGGGTEAFF
NA	16	TRBV24-1	TRBD2	TRBJ2-1	TGTGCCACCGGTACATACGGGACTAGCGGTTACAATGAGCAGTTCTTC	CATGTYGTSGYNEQFF
NA	17	TRBV7-2	TRBD2	TRBJ2-1	TGTGCCAGCAGTCTTAAGAGCGGGAGGTTATCCTACAATGAGCAGTTCTTC	CASSLKSGRLSYNEQFF
NA	16	TRBV7-9	NA	TRBJ2-3	TGTGCCAGCAGCCCTACCTCAGGGGCCCACACAGATACGCAGTATTTT	CASSPTSGAHTDTQYF
NA	15	TRBV30	NA	TRBJ1-4	TGTGCCTGGAGTGTAGGAGGGATGGGTAATGAAAAACTGTTTTTT	CAWSVGGMGNEKLFF
NA	19	TRBV3-1/TRBV3-2	TRBD2	TRBJ2-7	TGTGCCAGCAGCCAAGATTCTTACGCCGGGCTAGCGGACCCCTACGAGCAGTACTTC	CASSQDSYAGLADPYEQYF
NA	13	TRBV28	NA	TRBJ2-2	TGTGCCAGCATGGTAGTGTTTGCCGGGGAGCTGTTTTTT	CASMVVFAGELFF
NA	13	TRBV5-6	NA	TRBJ1-2	TGTGCCAGCAGCGCCACCCCGTGGGATGGCTACACCTTC	CASSATPWDGYTF
NA	17	TRBV4-1	TRBD2	TRBJ2-5	TGCGCCAGCAGCCAAGATAACGCGGGAGGTTGGCAAGAGACCCAGTACTTC	CASSQDNAGGWQETQYF
NA	14	TRBV10-3	TRBD2	TRBJ2-3	TGTGCCTCCACCGGGAGGCCCGGCACAGATACGCAGTATTTT	CASTGRPGTDTQYF
NA	14	TRBV30	TRBD1	TRBJ2-7	TGTGCCTGGAGTCCGGGACAGGGGTCCTACGAGCAGTACTTC	CAWSPGQGSYEQYF
NA	20	TRBV10-3	TRBD2	TRBJ2-1	TGTGCCATCAGTGAATGGGGTCGTCGGGGACTAGCGGGAGGGCCTGCACGACAGTTCTTC	CAISEWGRRGLAGGPARQFF